The rows below give T cell receptor beta chains drawn from one sample of a study of blood T cell repertoires in COVID-19. TCRdb's copy holds only in-frame clones and misses some; the assay was immunoSEQ multiplex PCR. This sample has some 360,000 clones, with roughly 86% found just once. The sequenced material came from peripheral blood. The receptors derive from a woman aged 60 to 75 with COVID-19, enrolled during active disease. The CDR3 runs from the conserved cysteine through the conserved F or W. The D gene is left open where the match is weak. Part of the rows lack a size; the others show once, few, many or a class for expanded clones.

clone_size	d_call	v_call	j_call	cdr3_aa	cdr3_nt
.	TRBD2	TRBV9	TRBJ2-5	CASSVALAGGPETQYF	TGTGCCAGCAGCGTAGCCCTAGCGGGGGGGCCGGAGACCCAGTACTTC
.	.	TRBV27	TRBJ2-7	CASTLSAGLSYEQYF	TGTGCCAGCACTCTATCGGCAGGCCTTTCCTACGAGCAGTACTTC
.	.	TRBV27	TRBJ1-1	CASSLEANTEAFF	TGTGCCAGCAGTTTAGAAGCGAACACTGAAGCTTTCTTT
.	TRBD1	TRBV7-8	TRBJ1-1	CASRAIPGTGNTEAFF	TGTGCCAGCAGGGCGATCCCGGGGACAGGGAATACTGAAGCTTTCTTT
.	.	TRBV11-3	TRBJ1-1	CASSGRAGNTEAFF	TGTGCCAGCAGCGGGAGGGCAGGGAACACTGAAGCTTTCTTT
once	TRBD2	TRBV11-2	TRBJ2-5	CASSLMGGGDETQYF	TGTGCCAGCAGCTTAATGGGCGGGGGGGATGAGACCCAGTACTTC
.	TRBD1	TRBV16	TRBJ1-5	CASSQSTGAQHF	TGTGCCAGCAGCCAATCGACAGGGGCTCAGCATTTT
few	.	TRBV7-9	TRBJ2-6	CASRRDSGANVLTF	TGTGCCAGCAGACGGGACTCTGGGGCCAACGTCCTGACTTTC
once	TRBD1	TRBV6-6	TRBJ1-2	CASSHSGTGNYGYTF	TGTGCCAGCAGTCACTCCGGGACAGGGAACTATGGCTACACCTTC
.	.	TRBV7-3	TRBJ1-1	CASSLRQNTEAFF	TGTGCCAGCAGCTTACGACAAAACACTGAAGCTTTCTTT
.	.	TRBV24-1	TRBJ2-3	CATSDAGGTSTDTQYF	TGTGCCACCAGTGATGCCGGGGGAACTAGCACAGATACGCAGTATTTT
.	TRBD1	TRBV24-1	TRBJ2-1	CATSDRKDRGKQDEQFF	TGTGCCACCAGTGACCGTAAGGACAGGGGAAAGCAGGATGAGCAGTTCTTC
once	.	TRBV7-3	TRBJ2-5	CASSLDGRDKTQYF	TGTGCCAGCAGCTTAGATGGCCGCGACAAGACCCAGTACTTC
.	.	TRBV5-1	TRBJ1-1	CASSFYMTGNTEAFF	TGCGCCAGCAGCTTCTACATGACAGGGAACACTGAAGCTTTCTTT
.	.	TRBV6-5	TRBJ2-1	CASTQTRLSYNEQFF	TGTGCCAGCACCCAAACTAGGCTCTCCTACAATGAGCAGTTCTTC
once	.	TRBV7-9	TRBJ2-3	CASSKGWISGGQSTDTQYF	TGTGCCAGCAGCAAAGGTTGGATATCGGGGGGCCAATCCACAGATACGCAGTATTTT
once	.	TRBV10-3	TRBJ2-3	CAIRDTDTQYF	TGTGCCATCCGGGACACAGATACGCAGTATTTT
.	TRBD1	TRBV5-4	TRBJ2-2	CASSLVRGSDGELFF	TGTGCCAGCAGCTTGGTCAGGGGGTCGGACGGGGAGCTGTTTTTT
once	TRBD1	TRBV2	TRBJ1-2	CASRIDREYGYTF	TGTGCCAGCCGGATTGACAGGGAGTATGGCTACACCTTC
.	TRBD1	TRBV2	TRBJ2-5	CASAPYRGSVQTQYF	TGTGCCAGCGCCCCCTACAGGGGGTCGGTCCAGACCCAGTACTTC
.	TRBD1	TRBV2	TRBJ1-3	CASSEARLLQGAGNTIYF	TGTGCCAGCAGTGAAGCGCGGTTATTACAGGGGGCTGGAAACACCATATATTTT
.	TRBD2	TRBV11-2	TRBJ2-1	CASSPGAGGYNEQFF	TGTGCCAGCAGCCCCGGAGCGGGGGGCTACAATGAGCAGTTCTTC
.	.	TRBV7-3	TRBJ2-5	CASSLRQQETQYF	TGTGCCAGCAGCTTGAGACAGCAAGAGACCCAGTACTTC
.	TRBD1	TRBV28	TRBJ1-2	CASRDRGRGGYTF	TGTGCCAGCAGGGACAGGGGGCGTGGTGGCTACACCTTC
.	TRBD1	TRBV11-2	TRBJ1-6	CASSLVGQVMTPLHF	TGTGCCAGCAGCTTAGTAGGACAGGTTATGACACCCCTCCACTTT
.	.	TRBV18	TRBJ1-1	CASSPQANTEAFF	TGTGCCAGCTCACCACAAGCGAACACTGAAGCTTTCTTT
.	TRBD2	TRBV11-1	TRBJ2-2	CASRESGGANTGELFF	TGTGCCAGCAGGGAAAGCGGGGGGGCGAACACCGGGGAGCTGTTTTTT
.	.	TRBV2	TRBJ1-2	CASRPVIYGYTF	TGTGCCAGCAGGCCAGTTATCTATGGCTACACCTTC
.	TRBD1	TRBV18	TRBJ2-3	CASSPPDRPTDTQYF	TGTGCCAGCTCACCACCGGACAGGCCCACAGATACGCAGTATTTT
.	TRBD2	TRBV5-1	TRBJ2-3	CASSFKYSGVGTDTQYF	TGCGCCAGCAGCTTCAAATATAGCGGGGTCGGCACAGATACGCAGTATTTT
.	.	TRBV28	TRBJ1-3	CASSSQHSGNTIYF	TGTGCCAGCAGTTCCCAACACTCTGGAAACACCATATATTTT
.	.	TRBV18	TRBJ1-3	CASSPPSGGNRNTIYF	TGTGCCAGCTCACCACCGTCCGGGGGGAACAGAAACACCATATATTTT
.	.	TRBV7-2	TRBJ1-1	CASSFGQVNTEAFF	TGTGCCAGCAGCTTCGGACAAGTGAACACTGAAGCTTTCTTT
.	.	TRBV28	TRBJ2-7	CASLRGGEAYEQYF	TGTGCCAGTCTAAGGGGGGGAGAAGCCTACGAGCAGTACTTC
.	.	TRBV5-6	TRBJ1-4	CASSLPGGRGAEEKLFF	TGTGCCAGCAGCCTCCCGGGGGGCCGCGGGGCAGAGGAAAAACTGTTTTTT
.	.	TRBV10-3	TRBJ1-4	CAIKRGAEEKLFF	TGTGCCATCAAAAGGGGTGCCGAAGAAAAACTGTTTTTT
.	.	TRBV4-1	TRBJ1-1	CASSLRRGENTEAFF	TGCGCCAGCAGCCTACGCAGGGGCGAGAACACTGAAGCTTTCTTT
.	.	TRBV29-1	TRBJ2-7	CSARRDYEQYF	TGCAGCGCTCGACGGGACTACGAGCAGTACTTC
.	.	TRBV4-2	TRBJ2-2	CASSRRAENTGELFF	TGTGCCAGCAGCCGTAGAGCCGAGAACACCGGGGAGCTGTTTTTT
.	.	TRBV10-3	TRBJ2-7	CAISPGLPTYEQYF	TGTGCCATCAGTCCAGGGCTACCCACCTACGAGCAGTACTTC
.	.	TRBV19	TRBJ1-1	CASSRVAGEAFF	TGTGCCAGTAGTAGGGTCGCGGGTGAAGCTTTCTTT
.	TRBD2	TRBV27	TRBJ2-5	CATPPGGDGAQYF	TGTGCCACCCCCCCCGGGGGGGACGGGGCCCAGTACTTC
.	TRBD1	TRBV10-1	TRBJ1-2	CASSPGQGLESYGYTF	TGCGCCAGCTCTCCGGGACAGGGTCTCGAGTCCTATGGCTACACCTTC
.	.	TRBV10-3	TRBJ1-1	CAISDFGVNTEAFF	TGTGCCATCAGTGATTTTGGAGTGAACACTGAAGCTTTCTTT
.	.	TRBV2	TRBJ1-1	CASSLTGNTEAFF	TGTGCCAGCAGCCTAACAGGGAACACTGAAGCTTTCTTT
.	TRBD1	TRBV19	TRBJ1-1	CASSLDRGRTEAFF	TGTGCCAGTAGCCTCGACAGGGGGAGAACTGAAGCTTTCTTT
.	.	TRBV5-1	TRBJ1-6	CASSLDNNSPLHF	TGCGCCAGCAGCTTGGACAATAATTCACCCCTCCACTTT
.	TRBD2	TRBV11-3	TRBJ2-3	CASSLGVLAGGPADTQYF	TGTGCCAGCAGCTTAGGCGTCCTGGCGGGGGGGCCCGCAGATACGCAGTATTTT
.	TRBD1	TRBV12-5	TRBJ1-6	CASGQWTGGSPLHF	TGTGCTAGTGGTCAATGGACAGGGGGCTCACCCCTCCACTTT
.	.	TRBV10-1	TRBJ2-7	CARDPDSHYSSYEQYF	TGCGCCAGAGACCCGGACAGCCACTATAGCTCCTACGAGCAGTACTTC
.	TRBD2	TRBV19	TRBJ2-2	CASSMRGGSTGELFF	TGTGCCAGTAGTATGCGGGGGGGCTCCACCGGGGAGCTGTTTTTT
.	.	TRBV5-1	TRBJ1-3	CASSFGQSAGGNTIYF	TGCGCCAGCAGCTTCGGCCAATCAGCGGGTGGAAACACCATATATTTT
.	.	TRBV2	TRBJ2-6	CASSGGQKRGSGANVLTF	TGTGCCAGCAGTGGAGGACAGAAAAGAGGGTCTGGGGCCAACGTCCTGACTTTC
.	.	TRBV7-8	TRBJ1-4	CASSSGGGEFATNEKLFF	TGTGCCAGCAGCTCCGGGGGGGGCGAGTTCGCAACTAATGAAAAACTGTTTTTT
.	TRBD1	TRBV18	TRBJ2-7	CASSKGQGDYEQYF	TGTGCCAGCTCCAAGGGACAGGGGGACTACGAGCAGTACTTC